These 29 T cell receptor beta chains were sequenced from one sample in a study of blood T cell repertoires in COVID-19. Clones were sequenced by immunoSEQ multiplex PCR, and TCRdb holds only the in-frame ones, with some missing. The repertoire consists of 300,000 to 400,000 clones, with 87% occurring once and the leading ten covering roughly 9.9%. The material sequenced was peripheral blood. Receptors originate from a young man with COVID-19, enrolled during active disease.

This chain uses TRBV9 with TRBJ2-7; D is possibly TRBD1 (5 bases). The length of the CDR3 is 15 residues. Germline CDR1 and CDR2: SGDLS and YYNGEE. V lost 5 bases and J lost 0, with 15 bases in between. Here the CDR3 DNA reads TGTGCCAGCAGTAAAAACCCGACAGACTCCTACGAGCAGTACTTC. As protein: CASSKNPTDSYEQYF.

The rearrangement uses TRBV7-3 and TRBJ1-2, with TRBD1 matching over 7 bases. The CDR3 consists of 18 residues. The V segment lost 4 bases and the J segment 6 bases; nucleotides outside the gene matches: 20. Germline V CDR1 and CDR2: SGHTA, FQGTGA. CDR3 coding DNA: TGTGCCAGCAGCTCTATAACTGTTAAGGGGGCAGGGTTGGATGGCTACACCTTC. Protein: CASSSITVKGAGLDGYTF.

V gene TRBV27 combines with J gene TRBJ2-1, with D maybe TRBD2 (6 bases). This CDR3 is 14 amino acids long. Germline V CDR1 and CDR2: MNHEY, SMNVEV (reference sequence). Trimming took off 7 bases at V and 4 bases at J, with 14 bases between the two ends. In DNA, the CDR3 is TGTGCCAGCACCAAAAACGGGGGTTACAATGAGCAGTTCTTC. Protein sequence: CASTKNGGYNEQFF.

The chain combines TRBV6-5 with TRBJ2-7; the match to TRBD1 covers 7 bases. Germline V lookup: CDR1 MNHEY, CDR2 SVGAGI. V lost 5 bases, J lost 2 bases, and 6 bases stayed unmatched. The CDR3 length is 14 residues. The CDR3 bases are TGTGCCAGCAGTCCACGGACAGGTACCTACGAGCAGTACTTC. Translated, it gives CASSPRTGTYEQYF.

The DNA of the CDR3 is TGTGCCAGCAGTAGTCCGGGACAGACTTACTACGAGCAGTACTTC. It codes for CASSSPGQTYYEQYF. The genes are TRBV6-5 and TRBJ2-7; 7 nucleotides agree with TRBD1. The junction had 10 bases not matched to a gene; V was cut back by 5 bases and J by 3 bases. The CDR3 covers 15 residues. Germline lookup yields CDR1 MNHEY and CDR2 SVGAGI.

The gene calls are TRBV4-1 and TRBJ2-2, with 7 nucleotides matching TRBD2. Unmatched junction bases numbered 3, after V lost 1 base and J lost 1 base. The CDR3 extends over 16 amino acids. Germline V lookup: CDR1 MGHRA, CDR2 YSYEKL. The CDR3 sequence: CASSQGAGMNTGELFF. In DNA, the CDR3 is TGCGCCAGCAGCCAAGGAGCGGGAATGAACACCGGGGAGCTGTTTTTT.

In nucleotides, the CDR3 is TGTGCCAGTAGTTCGGGACTCCTTAATCAGCCCCAGCATTTT. It codes for CASSSGLLNQPQHF. The gene calls are TRBV19 and TRBJ1-5; D is perhaps TRBD1 (5 bases). This CDR3 is built from 14 residues. The germline V gene has CDR1 LNHDA and CDR2 SQIVND (reference sequence). V lost 5 bases, J lost 4 bases, and 12 bases lay in between.

This chain joins TRBV30 and TRBJ1-3; no firm D call. The germline gives CDR1 GTSNPN, CDR2 SVGIG (reference sequence). The CDR3 length is 11 residues. V was trimmed by 2 bases and J by 4 bases, leaving 3 bases between them. The CDR3, as DNA: TGTGCCTGGAGTTCGGGAAACACCATATATTTT. It is translated as CAWSSGNTIYF.

This clone appeared once. The CDR3 reads CSVNGGAGQETQYF. The DNA for the CDR3 is TGCAGCGTAAATGGGGGCGCGGGCCAAGAGACCCAGTACTTC. The V gene is TRBV29-1, the J gene TRBJ2-5; a possible D gene is TRBD1 (6 bases). Germline-derived CDR1 and CDR2 are SQVTM and ANQGSEA. The CDR3 loop spans 14 amino acids. Trimming removed 6 bases at V and 1 base at J, with 15 bases between.

The chain uses TRBV7-3 and TRBJ2-3, with 12 bases lining up with TRBD1. CDR1 and CDR2 (germline): SGHTA, FQGTGA. The CDR3 covers 17 residues. Losses at the gene ends were 0 bases for V and 3 bases for J; bases not matched to a gene: 4. The CDR3 DNA reads TGTGCCAGCAGCTTAACGGGACAGGGGGCGAGGACAGATACGCAGTATTTT. It is translated as CASSLTGQGARTDTQYF.

V gene TRBV2 combines with J gene TRBJ1-4; D is unclear. This CDR3 is 11 amino acids long. CDR1 and CDR2 (germline): SNHLY, FYNNEI. The V end was cut by 7 bases, the J end by 7 bases, with 7 bases between. The CDR3 loop is CASTGGEKLFF. CDR3 sequence (DNA): TGTGCCAGCACGGGAGGTGAAAAACTGTTTTTT.

This clone was seen a single time. The genes are TRBV14 and TRBJ1-3, with D hard to call. This CDR3 is built from 15 residues. Germline assignment: CDR1 SGHDN and CDR2 FVKESK. Trimming removed 1 base from V and 5 bases from J, with 12 bases in between. CDR3 bases: TGTGCCAGCAGCCAAGGAAACGGTTTTCGAAACACCATATATTTT. This encodes CASSQGNGFRNTIYF.

The chain links TRBV24-1 to TRBJ2-2; 10 bases line up with TRBD1. V shed 0 bases, J shed 3 bases, and the junction held 0 bases outside the gene matches. CDR1 is KGHDR, CDR2 SFDVKD, per germline. There are 16 residues in the CDR3. CDR3 sequence: CATSDLGTGDTGELFF. Written as DNA, the CDR3 is TGTGCCACCAGTGATTTGGGGACAGGGGACACCGGGGAGCTGTTTTTT.

This clone was detected once. The chain couples TRBV5-5 to TRBJ1-5; D is possibly TRBD1 (6 bases). V lost 4 bases and J 2 bases, leaving 13 bases between the germline ends. From germline, CDR1 is SGHKS and CDR2 YYEKEE (reference sequence). This CDR3 is built from 15 residues. This CDR3 reads CASSPDRQGNQPQHF. CDR3 coding DNA: TGTGCCAGCAGCCCTGACAGGCAGGGCAATCAGCCCCAGCATTTT.

The V and J genes are TRBV2 and TRBJ2-2; 14 bases match TRBD2. The germline V gene has CDR1 SNHLY and CDR2 FYNNEI. The CDR3 has 17 amino acids. Losses at the gene ends were 7 bases for V and 5 bases for J; bases not matched to a gene: 9. The CDR3 DNA follows: TGTGCCAGCACCCCGGGACTAGCGGGAGTTGGGACCGGGGAGCTGTTTTTT. This encodes CASTPGLAGVGTGELFF.

V usage is TRBV2 and J usage is TRBJ2-2, with 7 positions matching TRBD1. Germline assignment: CDR1 SNHLY and CDR2 FYNNEI. V dropped 5 bases and J dropped 2; count of bases not matched to a gene: 2. The CDR3 runs to 14 residues. The CDR3 loop reads CASSRDRNTGELFF. The CDR3 nucleotides are TGTGCCAGCAGTCGGGACAGAAACACCGGGGAGCTGTTTTTT. The whole variable domain, filled in from reference TRBV2 and TRBJ2-2, reads EPEVTQTPSHQVTQMGQEVILRCVPISNHLYFYWYRQILGQKVEFLVSFYNNEISEKSEIFDDQFSVERPDGSNFTLKIRSTKLEDSAMYFCASSRDRNTGELFFGEGSRLTVL.

The chain is built from TRBV18 and TRBJ1-3; 9 bases match TRBD1. Losses at the gene ends were 3 bases for V and 2 bases for J; bases not matched to a gene: 17. The CDR3 contains 20 residues. Germline CDR1 and CDR2: KGHSH and LQKENI. CDR3 sequence reads: CASSPSTGTGFFETGNTIYF. The CDR3 DNA follows: TGTGCCAGCTCACCCTCGACCGGGACAGGGTTCTTTGAGACTGGAAACACCATATATTTT. Based on the CDR3 plus reference TRBV18 and TRBJ1-3, the full variable domain is NAGVMQNPRHLVRRRGQEARLRCSPMKGHSHVYWYRQLPEEGLKFMVYLQKENIIDESGMPKERFSAEFPKEGPSILRIQQVVRGDSAAYFCASSPSTGTGFFETGNTIYFGEGSWLTVV.

The CDR3: CASSYKVAGSYEQYF. In nucleotides, the CDR3 is TGTGCCAGCAGTTACAAGGTAGCGGGGTCCTACGAGCAGTACTTC. The V and J genes are TRBV6-5 and TRBJ2-7, with 8 bases identical to TRBD2. After removal of 2 bases from V and 1 base from J, the junction contained 4 bases not matched to a gene. The CDR3 has 15 amino acids. Germline lookup yields CDR1 MNHEY and CDR2 SVGAGI.

The chain carries TRBV7-3 and TRBJ2-1, with a weak D call TRBD2 (6 bases). This CDR3 comprises 17 residues. CDR1 is SGHTA, CDR2 FQGTGA, per germline. The V end was cut by 2 bases, the J end by 4 bases, with 18 bases between. CDR3 coding DNA: TGTGCCAGCAGCTTAGAGGGAGGCCACGTAATTTACAATGAGCAGTTCTTC. Its translation: CASSLEGGHVIYNEQFF.

This clone has a handful of counts. The DNA for the CDR3 is TGTGCCAGCAGTCGGCCCGAGAGCAATCAGCCCCAGCATTTT. Translation: CASSRPESNQPQHF. The chain employs TRBV6-6 and TRBJ1-5, with D uncertain. CDR1 is MNHNY, CDR2 SVGAGI, per germline (reference sequence). Trimming removed 5 bases from V and 1 base from J, with 9 bases in between. CDR3 length equals 14 residues.

This rearrangement joins TRBV10-3 to TRBJ2-4; D is unresolved. V was clipped by 7 bases and J by 6 bases, with 13 bases between them. CDR3 length: 13 residues. Germline loops: CDR1 ENHRY, CDR2 SYGVKD. The CDR3 region has the DNA TGTGCCATCATGGATCGGGTGGGAAACATTCAGTACTTC. It specifies CAIMDRVGNIQYF.

This chain joins TRBV5-4 and TRBJ2-3, with TRBD2 matching 9 bases. Trimming removed 0 bases from V and 5 bases from J; junction bases left unmatched: 10. The CDR3 is made up of 17 amino acids. Germline values: CDR1 SGHNT, CDR2 YYREEE (reference sequence). The CDR3 region has the DNA TGTGCCAGCAGCTTGGCATGGGGCGGGGGGGCCGTAGATACGCAGTATTTT. This codes for CASSLAWGGGAVDTQYF.

The chain employs TRBV6-6 and TRBJ1-5; D is ambiguous. Germline lookup yields CDR1 MNHNY and CDR2 SVGAGI (reference sequence). The CDR3 is made up of 15 amino acids. The ends were cut back, 3 bases at V and 7 bases at J, with 16 bases in the middle. The CDR3 loop reads CASSYRGIEGQPQHF. Here the CDR3 DNA reads TGTGCCAGCAGTTATAGAGGGATCGAAGGACAGCCCCAGCATTTT.

In nucleotides, the CDR3 is TGCGCCAGCAGCCTGACGGGACTGGGAGATACGCAGTATTTT. Its protein is CASSLTGLGDTQYF. The J gene is TRBJ2-3, the V gene TRBV5-1; possible D gene TRBD2, 6 bases. This CDR3 has 14 residues. Germline CDR1 and CDR2: SGHRS and YFSETQ. The V end was cut by 4 bases, the J end by 5 bases, with 14 bases between.

Here the CDR3 reads CASSLFSGQGSAAYNSPLHF. CDR3 sequence (DNA): TGTGCCAGCAGTTTATTTTCGGGACAGGGGTCAGCGGCCTATAATTCACCCCTCCACTTT. V gene TRBV28 combines with J gene TRBJ1-6, with TRBD1 matching 10 bases. CDR1 MDHEN and CDR2 SYDVKM come from the germline V gene. J was trimmed by 2 bases and V by 1 base; bases with no gene match: 11. CDR3 length: 20 amino acids.

The chain couples TRBV5-1 to TRBJ2-2, with D unresolved. The V gene lost 1 base and the J gene lost 0 bases, with 10 bases spanning the gap. Germline lookup yields CDR1 SGHRS and CDR2 YFSETQ. CDR3 length: 16 residues. The CDR3 DNA reads TGCGCCAGCAGCTTGTTCCAGCGCTCGAACACCGGGGAGCTGTTTTTT. Amino acids: CASSLFQRSNTGELFF.

This clone was seen only a few times. The chain links TRBV7-6 to TRBJ2-7; D is perhaps TRBD2 (6 bases). The CDR3 consists of 15 residues. Trimming left V 6 bases short and J 4 bases short, with 19 bases between. The germline V gene has CDR1 SGHVS and CDR2 FNYEAQ. In nucleotides, the CDR3 is TGTGCCAGCAGACTCGGACCGGGAGAAGGGTACGAGCAGTACTTC. This encodes CASRLGPGEGYEQYF.

CDR3 DNA sequence: TGCGCCAGCAGCTTGGCGCCTACTAGCGGGGGCTACAATGAGCAGTTCTTC. Translation gives CASSLAPTSGGYNEQFF. The chain recombines TRBV5-1 with TRBJ2-1; 11 positions agree with TRBD2. The CDR3 is 17 amino acids. Germline assignment: CDR1 SGHRS and CDR2 YFSETQ. With V trimmed by 0 bases and J by 3 bases, 5 bases remained unmatched. The whole variable domain, filled in from reference TRBV5-1 and TRBJ2-1, reads KAGVTQTPRYLIKTRGQQVTLSCSPISGHRSVSWYQQTPGQGLQFLFEYFSETQRNKGNFPGRFSGRQFSNSRSEMNVSTLELGDSALYLCASSLAPTSGGYNEQFFGPGTRLTVL.

The rearrangement joins TRBV19 to TRBJ2-7; TRBD1 aligns across 8 bases. Germline-derived CDR1 and CDR2 are LNHDA and SQIVND (reference sequence). The CDR3 covers 14 residues. Losses at the gene ends were 1 base for V and 3 bases for J; bases not matched to a gene: 2. The DNA of the CDR3 is TGTGCCAGTAGTATAGGCAGGGGGCTCTACGAGCAGTACTTC. This translates into CASSIGRGLYEQYF. Supplemented by reference TRBV19 and TRBJ2-7, the full variable domain reads DGGITQSPKYLFRKEGQNVTLSCEQNLNHDAMYWYRQDPGQGLRLIYYSQIVNDFQKGDIAEGYSVSREKKESFPLTVTSAQKNPTAFYLCASSIGRGLYEQYFGPGTRLTVT.